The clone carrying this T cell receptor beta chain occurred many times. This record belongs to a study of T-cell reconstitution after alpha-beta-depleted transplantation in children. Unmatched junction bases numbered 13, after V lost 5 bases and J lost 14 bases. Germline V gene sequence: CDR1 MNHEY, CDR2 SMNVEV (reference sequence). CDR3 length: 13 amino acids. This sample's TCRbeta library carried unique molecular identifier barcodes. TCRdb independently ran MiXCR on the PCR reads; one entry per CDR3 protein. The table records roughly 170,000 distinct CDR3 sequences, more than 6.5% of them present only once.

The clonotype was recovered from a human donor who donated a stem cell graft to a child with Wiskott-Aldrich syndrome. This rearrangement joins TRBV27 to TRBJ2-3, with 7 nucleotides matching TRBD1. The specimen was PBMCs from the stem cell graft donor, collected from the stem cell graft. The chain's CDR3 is CASSTTGQKELYF. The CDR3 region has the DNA TGTGCCAGCAGTACGACGGGACAGAAAGAACTGTATTTT.